Listed below are T cell receptor beta chains from one sample, sequenced in a study of blood T cells in healthy people across ages. A single record per CDR3 protein comes from TCRdb applying MiXCR to the 5' RACE reads. The repertoire has more than 900,000 distinct CDR3 sequences, roughly 24% of them found once; the top ten carry approximately 0.71%. This same sample was also taken into another study, of T cells of mothers and their children.

The sample comprised blood. Receptor source: a girl aged 2 to 9 in good health. Both conserved end residues are part of each CDR3. The D gene is left open where the match is weak. The size of a clone is reported for some rows only, either as once, few or many, or as a class for expanded clones.

d_call | j_call | v_call | clone_size | cdr3_nt | cdr3_aa
. | TRBJ1-4 | TRBV7-8 | . | TGTGCCAGCAGCTTCCGGGGGGTGGGGAAACTGTTTTTT | CASSFRGVGKLFF
. | TRBJ1-2 | TRBV9 | few | TGTGCCAGCAGGGTGCCCGGGGGTGGCTACACCTTC | CASRVPGGGYTF
TRBD1 | TRBJ2-7 | TRBV7-8 | . | TGTGCCAGCAGCTTAGGAGGGACAGCCACCTACGAGCAGTACTTC | CASSLGGTATYEQYF
TRBD1 | TRBJ1-1 | TRBV29-1 | few | TGCAGCGTTGACCCAGGGGGTGGGGACACTGAAGCTTTCTTT | CSVDPGGGDTEAFF
. | TRBJ2-1 | TRBV9 | . | TGTGCCAGCAGCGCCGGACGGACCTACAATGAGCAGTTCTTC | CASSAGRTYNEQFF
. | TRBJ2-7 | TRBV11-2 | . | TGTGCCGGCAGCTTATTAGGGGTCTACGAGCAGTACTTC | CAGSLLGVYEQYF
TRBD2 | TRBJ2-1 | TRBV19 | . | TGTGCCAGTAGAGCTGGCCTAGCGGGGACGAACACCGATGAGCAGTTCTTC | CASRAGLAGTNTDEQFF
TRBD1 | TRBJ2-5 | TRBV5-1 | few | TGCGCCAGCAGAGGAACAGGGGCAGAGACCCAGTACTTC | CASRGTGAETQYF
TRBD1 | TRBJ1-2 | TRBV9 | . | TGTGCCAGCAGCGGTGGGACAGGGTGGCACTATGGCTACACCTTC | CASSGGTGWHYGYTF
. | TRBJ1-3 | TRBV12-3/TRBV12-4 | many | TGTGCCAGCAGCCTACTCTCTGGAAACACCATATATTTT | CASSLLSGNTIYF
. | TRBJ2-7 | TRBV20-1 | . | TGCAGTGCACCATCCCCTGGGCGGGCTACCTACGAGCAGTACTTC | CSAPSPGRATYEQYF
. | TRBJ1-1 | TRBV20-1 | . | TGCAGTGCTAGAGATTCGCGGAACACTGAAGCTTTCTTT | CSARDSRNTEAFF
. | TRBJ2-3 | TRBV6-1 | few | TGTGCCAGCAGAAAGGCCGGAGGCCTAAGCACAGATACGCAGTATTTT | CASRKAGGLSTDTQYF
. | TRBJ1-6 | TRBV2 | few | TGTGCCAGCGGGCAGATCCATAATTCACCCCTCCACTTT | CASGQIHNSPLHF
. | TRBJ2-1 | TRBV11-2 | few | TGTGCCAGCAGCTTAGATTGGCGCCTTCCAGGGGATGAGCAGTTCTTC | CASSLDWRLPGDEQFF
. | TRBJ1-1 | TRBV28 | many | TGTGCCAGCACCTCGGGGGGAACTGAAGCTTTCTTT | CASTSGGTEAFF
. | TRBJ2-5 | TRBV29-1 | few | TGCAGCGTTGAAATCGGCGTCAGAGAGACCCAGTACTTC | CSVEIGVRETQYF
TRBD2 | TRBJ2-7 | TRBV27 | . | TGTGCCAGCAGCTCTGCTTTGACTAGCGGGCTTTACGAGCAGTACTTC | CASSSALTSGLYEQYF
TRBD1 | TRBJ2-7 | TRBV29-1 | . | TGCAGCGTGAGTGACAGGGGCTACGAGCAGTACTTC | CSVSDRGYEQYF
. | TRBJ1-4 | TRBV15 | . | TGTGCCACCAGCAGAGCAGGGGTAGGAGAAAAACTGTTTTTT | CATSRAGVGEKLFF
. | TRBJ1-2 | TRBV29-1 | . | TGCAGCGTTGTCGGCCCCTCGGGTGTCAAGAAGGGCTACACCTTC | CSVVGPSGVKKGYTF
. | TRBJ2-6 | TRBV7-8 | . | TGTGCCAGCAGCTTACCGGGACTGGATTTTTCTGGGGCCAACGTCCTGACTTTC | CASSLPGLDFSGANVLTF
. | TRBJ1-4 | TRBV5-1 | . | TGCGCCAGCAGTATACAGGGAGGATATGAAAAACTGTTTTTT | CASSIQGGYEKLFF
. | TRBJ1-5 | TRBV5-4 | few | TGTGCCAGCAGTCGATCTCGGGGGAATAGCAATCAGCCCCAGCATTTT | CASSRSRGNSNQPQHF
. | TRBJ1-3 | TRBV12-3/TRBV12-4 | . | TGTGCCAGCACCCTGGGGGGGCCCGGAAACACCATATATTTT | CASTLGGPGNTIYF
. | TRBJ2-4 | TRBV20-1 | few | TGCAGTGCCGCCGGACGGTTAGCCAAAAACATTCAGTACTTC | CSAAGRLAKNIQYF
. | TRBJ2-1 | TRBV12-3/TRBV12-4 | few | TGTGCCAGCAGTTCCACACAGGGTATGTGGAGTGAGCAGTTCTTC | CASSSTQGMWSEQFF
. | TRBJ2-7 | TRBV7-9 | . | TGTGCCAGCAGCTTAGGGGGGGACCTCTCCTACGAGCAGTACTTC | CASSLGGDLSYEQYF
TRBD2 | TRBJ2-1 | TRBV3-1 | . | TGTGCCAGCAGCCAAGATCGGCTAGCGGGAGCCCGGAATGAGCAGTTCTTC | CASSQDRLAGARNEQFF
. | TRBJ1-3 | TRBV7-9 | . | TGTGCCAGCAGCTCCTCGGACTTTTTCTCTGGAAACACCATATATTTT | CASSSSDFFSGNTIYF
. | TRBJ1-2 | TRBV7-9 | few | TGTGCCAGCAGCCCTGGCTTCGCCGGAACTAACTATGGCTACACCTTC | CASSPGFAGTNYGYTF
. | TRBJ2-4 | TRBV9 | . | TGTGCCAGCAGCGTTCTCGCAAACCCGGCGGCCAAAAACATTCAGTACTTC | CASSVLANPAAKNIQYF
. | TRBJ2-2 | TRBV14 | few | TGTGCCAGCAGCCAAGTGATAGGCACCGGGGAGCTGTTTTTT | CASSQVIGTGELFF
TRBD1 | TRBJ1-4 | TRBV5-1 | . | TGCGCCAGCAGCTTGAGAACAGGGGATGAAAAACTGTTTTTT | CASSLRTGDEKLFF
TRBD2 | TRBJ2-3 | TRBV5-1 | few | TGCGCCAGCAGCTCCTCCAGGAGGGCGGGGGGCACAGATACGCAGTATTTT | CASSSSRRAGGTDTQYF
TRBD2 | TRBJ2-7 | TRBV27 | . | TGTGCCAGCAGTGTAGCGGGGCAATACGAGCAGTACTTC | CASSVAGQYEQYF
. | TRBJ2-2 | TRBV28 | . | TGTGCCAGCAGTGCCCCAACAGGGAACACCGGGGAGCTGTTTTTT | CASSAPTGNTGELFF
. | TRBJ2-7 | TRBV20-1 | . | TGCAGTGCTCACCAACGAACGGTACCTTACGAGCAGTACTTC | CSAHQRTVPYEQYF
. | TRBJ1-6 | TRBV20-1 | . | TGCAGTGCTAGAGTGGGTCAATCACCCCTCCACTTT | CSARVGQSPLHF
. | TRBJ2-3 | TRBV7-2 | . | TGTGCCAGCAGCTTAGTAACTGAAAACGGGGATACGCAGTATTTT | CASSLVTENGDTQYF
TRBD2 | TRBJ2-1 | TRBV12-3/TRBV12-4 | . | TGTGCCAGCAAGGGACTAGCGGGAGGAGGGTCCTACAATGAGCAGTTCTTC | CASKGLAGGGSYNEQFF
. | TRBJ2-3 | TRBV7-3 | . | TGTGCCAGCAGCCCCGAAGGAAATACGCAGTATTTT | CASSPEGNTQYF
TRBD2 | TRBJ2-1 | TRBV7-2 | few | TGTGCCAGCAGCTTAGAAGGACTAGCGGGACTCAATGAGCAGTTCTTC | CASSLEGLAGLNEQFF
. | TRBJ1-1 | TRBV6-2/TRBV6-3 | . | TGTGCCAGCAGTTACTATGGGGAGACTGAAGCTTTCTTT | CASSYYGETEAFF
. | TRBJ2-7 | TRBV3-1 | few | TGTGCCAGCAGCCAAGAACCGCTGATTGCCTACGAGCAGTACTTC | CASSQEPLIAYEQYF
TRBD1 | TRBJ2-4 | TRBV10-3 | few | TGTGCCATCAGTGAGTCGACAGGGATTCAGTACTTC | CAISESTGIQYF
. | TRBJ1-6 | TRBV20-1 | few | TGCAGTGCTAGAGGGTATGGGGCAATCTCACCCCTCCACTTT | CSARGYGAISPLHF
. | TRBJ2-5 | TRBV20-1 | . | TGCAGTGCTAGAGATCTGTACCAAGAGACCCAGTACTTC | CSARDLYQETQYF
TRBD1 | TRBJ2-5 | TRBV20-1 | . | TGCAGTGCTAGCCCAGGGGGCTGGGGCGAGGAGACCCAGTACTTC | CSASPGGWGEETQYF
TRBD1 | TRBJ2-5 | TRBV20-1 | few | TGCAGTGCTAGGATCTCACCAGGGACAGGGGAGTCGGAGACCCAGTACTTC | CSARISPGTGESETQYF
. | TRBJ2-7 | TRBV10-3 | . | TGTGCCATCAGTGAGTCCCGGGGCTACGAGCAGTACTTC | CAISESRGYEQYF
TRBD1 | TRBJ1-6 | TRBV12-3/TRBV12-4 | . | TGTGCCAGCAGTCCCAACCTCAGGGGGCTTAGACGTAATTCACCCCTCCACTTT | CASSPNLRGLRRNSPLHF
. | TRBJ2-1 | TRBV12-3/TRBV12-4 | . | TGTGCCAGCAGTTTAGTTTTAGCTGGGAGGAATGAGCAGTTCTTC | CASSLVLAGRNEQFF
. | TRBJ2-1 | TRBV12-5 | . | TGTGCTAGTGGTTTGGGCAGAGATTTCTCCTACAATGGGCAGTTCTTC | CASGLGRDFSYNGQFF
. | TRBJ2-1 | TRBV5-1 | once | TGCGCCAGCAGCTTGGGTCTTGGTAGACTAGGGGCCCTCAATGAGGATGAGCAGTTCTTC | CASSLGLGRLGALNEDEQFF